The rows below give T cell receptor beta chains drawn from one sample of a study of blood T cell repertoires in COVID-19. Sequencing used immunoSEQ multiplex PCR; TCRdb keeps in-frame clones, though not all of them. The table lists some 50,000 clones, over 80% of them singletons. The sample comprised peripheral blood. The receptors here all came from a man between 65 and 85 years old with acute or convalescent COVID-19. CDR3s include the opening cysteine and the closing phenylalanine or tryptophan. A D gene is named only where the DNA matches it firmly. Clone sizes are given selectively: once, few, many, or a class where the clone is expanded.

cdr3_aa cdr3_nt v_call d_call clone_size j_call
CASWASGRENTGELFF TGTGCCAGCTGGGCTAGCGGGAGGGAGAACACCGGGGAGCTGTTTTTT TRBV6-6 TRBD2 few TRBJ2-2
CASRATGNSNQPQHF TGTGCCAGCAGAGCGACAGGGAATTCCAATCAGCCCCAGCATTTT TRBV7-2 TRBD1 NA TRBJ1-5
CASSFTGAKNTEAFF TGTGCCAGCAGCTTTACAGGGGCGAAGAACACTGAAGCTTTCTTT TRBV9 TRBD1 NA TRBJ1-1
CATYRDRVPYEQYF TGTGCCACTTACCGGGACAGGGTTCCCTACGAGCAGTACTTC TRBV6-5 TRBD1 NA TRBJ2-7
CASSRLLPGLGVHEQYF TGTGCCAGTAGTAGGCTCCTCCCGGGACTGGGGGTCCACGAGCAGTACTTC TRBV19 NA NA TRBJ2-7
CAWSVLKNQAGELFF TGTGCCTGGAGTGTACTGAAGAACCAAGCCGGGGAGCTGTTTTTT TRBV30 NA NA TRBJ2-2
CAISESQQGRVGAFF TGTGCCATCAGTGAGTCCCAACAGGGGAGAGTTGGAGCTTTCTTT TRBV10-3 TRBD1 NA TRBJ1-1
CASSPNSYEQYF TGTGCCAGCAGCCCCAACTCCTACGAGCAGTACTTC TRBV7-8 NA NA TRBJ2-7
CASSIFQGTDTQYF TGTGCCAGTAGTATATTCCAGGGGACAGATACGCAGTATTTT TRBV19 NA NA TRBJ2-3
CASSWDRSNEQFF TGTGCCAGCAGCTGGGACAGGTCCAATGAGCAGTTCTTC TRBV7-2 TRBD1 NA TRBJ2-1
CASSQDVGGGPTNEKLFF TGTGCCAGCAGCCAAGATGTAGGCGGCGGGCCAACTAATGAAAAACTGTTTTTT TRBV14 NA NA TRBJ1-4
CASSFGTGFYTGELFF TGTGCCAGCAGCTTCGGGACAGGGTTCTACACCGGGGAGCTGTTTTTT TRBV5-6 TRBD1 NA TRBJ2-2
CASSSPGGPYEQYF TGTGCCAGCAGCTCGCCGGGGGGACCCTACGAGCAGTACTTC TRBV5-8 TRBD2 once TRBJ2-7
CASSPPGQLPTEAFF TGTGCCAGCAGTCCGCCGGGACAGTTACCCACTGAAGCTTTCTTT TRBV6-5 TRBD1 NA TRBJ1-1
CASSETGLAGNEQFF TGTGCCAGCAGCGAGACGGGACTAGCGGGGAATGAGCAGTTCTTC TRBV11-3 TRBD2 NA TRBJ2-1
CSVSADGDYGYTF TGCAGCGTTAGTGCAGACGGGGACTATGGCTACACCTTC TRBV29-1 NA NA TRBJ1-2
CASLGGTEQFF TGTGCCAGCTTGGGGGGAACTGAGCAGTTCTTC TRBV7-2 NA NA TRBJ2-1
CASSNGGGITNYGYTF TGTGCCAGCTCAAACGGTGGGGGCATCACTAACTATGGCTACACCTTC TRBV28 NA NA TRBJ1-2
CASSLDVSSYNEQFF TGCGCCAGCAGCTTGGATGTTAGCTCCTACAATGAGCAGTTCTTC TRBV5-1 NA once TRBJ2-1
CASSLARRQPQHF TGTGCCAGCAGTTTAGCAAGGAGACAGCCCCAGCATTTT TRBV12-3/TRBV12-4 NA NA TRBJ1-5
CASSTGEAGEKLFF TGTGCCAGCAGTACCGGTGAGGCGGGTGAAAAACTGTTTTTT TRBV3-1/TRBV3-2 NA NA TRBJ1-4
CATLRRAVQGYGYTF TGTGCCACTCTTCGAAGGGCAGTTCAGGGCTATGGCTACACCTTC TRBV6-5 NA NA TRBJ1-2
CASSQEPVRGLRNIQYF TGCGCCAGCAGCCAAGAACCAGTCAGGGGATTGAGAAACATTCAGTACTTC TRBV4-1 NA NA TRBJ2-4
CAWITGQERETQYF TGTGCCTGGATCACGGGACAGGAAAGGGAGACCCAGTACTTC TRBV30 TRBD1 NA TRBJ2-5
CASSQRRLAGVDEQFF TGCGCCAGCAGCCAAAGAAGACTAGCGGGAGTCGATGAGCAGTTCTTC TRBV4-1 TRBD2 NA TRBJ2-1
CASSLGHGSTGELFF TGTGCCAGCAGCTTGGGGCATGGGAGCACCGGGGAGCTGTTTTTT TRBV5-4 NA NA TRBJ2-2
CASSVQGQGPLAF TGTGCCAGCAGCGTACAGGGACAGGGGCCCCTGGCGTTC TRBV9 TRBD1 NA TRBJ1-2
CASSSTGDGYTF TGTGCCAGCAGTTCTACAGGGGACGGCTACACCTTC TRBV6-2/TRBV6-3 TRBD1 NA TRBJ1-2
CASSVGYLAGAGELFF TGTGCCAGCAGCGTAGGCTATCTAGCGGGAGCCGGGGAGCTGTTTTTT TRBV9 TRBD2 NA TRBJ2-2
CSVGQGNYGYTF TGCAGCGTTGGACAGGGGAACTATGGCTACACCTTC TRBV29-1 TRBD1 few TRBJ1-2
CASSYETAYEQYF TGTGCCAGCAGTTACGAGACTGCTTACGAGCAGTACTTC TRBV6-2/TRBV6-3 NA NA TRBJ2-7
CASSQGSNQPQHF TGTGCCAGCAGCCAGGGCAGCAATCAGCCCCAGCATTTT TRBV7-9 NA NA TRBJ1-5
CATSDSRTGKQYF TGTGCCACCAGTGATTCTAGGACAGGCAAGCAGTACTTC TRBV24-1 TRBD1 once TRBJ2-7
CASTRTGTYEQYF TGTGCCAGCACCCGGACAGGGACCTACGAGCAGTACTTC TRBV7-2 TRBD1 NA TRBJ2-7
CASSTSGTGHEGYTF TGTGCCAGCAGCACCTCCGGGACAGGGCATGAGGGCTACACCTTC TRBV7-3 TRBD1 NA TRBJ1-2
CASSPGLANPHQFF TGTGCCAGCAGCCCGGGACTAGCGAACCCTCACCAGTTCTTC TRBV2 TRBD2 few TRBJ2-1
CASRRFGTGKDYGYTF TGTGCCAGTAGAAGGTTCGGGACAGGGAAGGACTATGGCTACACCTTC TRBV19 TRBD1 few TRBJ1-2
CAISDLAGSLQETQYF TGTGCCATCAGTGACCTAGCGGGCTCCCTCCAAGAGACCCAGTACTTC TRBV10-3 TRBD2 NA TRBJ2-5
CASSVQGGDTEAFF TGTGCCAGCAGCGTTCAGGGTGGGGACACTGAAGCTTTCTTT TRBV7-9 NA few TRBJ1-1
CAWSAGQRGGYTF TGTGCCTGGAGTGCTGGACAGAGGGGTGGCTACACCTTC TRBV30 NA NA TRBJ1-2
CASSWDSAKAQHF TGTGCCAGCAGTTGGGACAGTGCTAAAGCCCAGCATTTT TRBV12-3/TRBV12-4 TRBD1 NA TRBJ1-5
CASSHLFPAGQLQETQYF TGTGCCAGCAGCCACCTTTTCCCGGCGGGACAGCTCCAAGAGACCCAGTACTTC TRBV4-2 NA NA TRBJ2-5
CASSSSGLAGADEQFF TGTGCCAGCAGCTCCTCCGGACTAGCGGGAGCGGATGAGCAGTTCTTC TRBV9 TRBD2 NA TRBJ2-1
CASSLGTGYTGELFF TGTGCCAGCAGCTTAGGAACAGGGTACACCGGGGAGCTGTTTTTT TRBV7-9 NA once TRBJ2-2
CASSPDRSVDEQYF TGTGCCAGCTCACCGGACCGTAGCGTCGACGAGCAGTACTTC TRBV18 NA few TRBJ2-7
CASSARGGATNEKLFF TGTGCCAGTAGTGCAAGAGGCGGGGCAACTAATGAAAAACTGTTTTTT TRBV19 NA NA TRBJ1-4
CASSFWDTVSPLHF TGTGCCAGCAGCTTCTGGGACACCGTATCACCCCTCCACTTT TRBV28 NA NA TRBJ1-6
CASIDEASGSSYEQYF TGTGCCAGCATCGACGAAGCTAGCGGTAGCTCCTACGAGCAGTACTTC TRBV2 TRBD2 NA TRBJ2-7
CASSPGGTSGMLDTQYF TGTGCCAGCAGCCCCGGGGGGACTAGCGGGATGCTAGATACGCAGTATTTT TRBV28 TRBD2 NA TRBJ2-3
CASSLGQNQPQHF TGTGCCAGCAGCTTAGGACAGAATCAGCCCCAGCATTTT TRBV7-2 NA NA TRBJ1-5
CASSYYAGRETQYF TGTGCCAGCAGTTACTATGCGGGGAGGGAGACCCAGTACTTC TRBV6-5 NA NA TRBJ2-5
CASSSMGGYEQYF TGTGCCAGCTCTTCAATGGGGGGATACGAGCAGTACTTC TRBV18 NA NA TRBJ2-7
CASSPLRDGGYTF TGTGCCAGCAGCCCTTTGCGGGATGGGGGCTACACCTTC TRBV14 NA once TRBJ1-2
CASKESWRRQNYGYTF TGTGCCAGCAAGGAATCGTGGAGACGGCAAAACTATGGCTACACCTTC TRBV27 NA NA TRBJ1-2